Sequencing of this T cell receptor (beta chain) was carried out in a study of cytomegalovirus exposure and HLA in healthy donors. The CDR3 extends over 13 amino acids. V dropped 5 bases and J dropped 5; count of bases not matched to a gene: 5. Looked up from germline, CDR1 is MNHNS and CDR2 is SASEGT. Study-wide results and limits: In a later analysis, TCR beta V- and J-gene trimming showed a link to a missense DCLRE1C variant. A later analysis reportedly found that, within productive TCRs, an Asian-associated ancestry cluster had fewer N-insertions than the mean observed across the roughly 700 donors. Later analysis showed TCR association rates varying by HLA locus, highest for DRB1 and lowest for HLA-C.

About this clone itself: Its antigen is undetermined.

All the people who gave samples were healthy bone marrow donors. The primer mix had 60 Vbeta and 13 Jbeta primers. This table comes from immunoSEQ multiplex PCR, and its TCRdb copy is limited to in-frame clones, with some not included. Of some 150,000 clones listed, 70% to 85% are singletons. The source material was PBMCs. This rearrangement joins TRBV6-1 to TRBJ1-2; 7 nucleotides agree with TRBD1. This clonotype was obtained from a woman between 40 and 50 years old in good health and CMV-seronegative. The CDR3 spells CASSHPQGYGYTF. In DNA form, the CDR3 reads TGTGCCAGCAGTCACCCACAGGGGTATGGCTACACCTTC.